This entry features one T cell receptor beta chain sequence. This entry is derived from a study of blood T cell repertoires in COVID-19. Study in general: Spain, Italy and the United States supplied samples that represented acute and convalescent COVID-19. PBMCs, B-cell-depleted T cells, or T cells provided the cDNA or gDNA that made up the material.

The authors' processing: Reference gene primer amplification gave nucleated cell count estimates. Sequenced by immunoSEQ multiplex PCR; TCRdb stores in-frame clones only, minus some. The V and J calls and clone size are taken from that table; D and trimming were inferred from the DNA. Of tens of thousands of clones in the sample, roughly 88% were seen once. The TCR sequence derives from a woman older than 75 with acute or convalescent COVID-19. The sample comprised peripheral blood.

The CDR3 coding sequence is TGTGCCAGTAGTATACGTGACAGGTTTAGGGGAATGCAGCCCCAGCATTTT. Translated, it gives CASSIRDRFRGMQPQHF. The J gene is TRBJ1-5, the V gene TRBV19; TRBD1 might be the D (6 bases). Trimming removed 2 bases at V and 7 bases at J, with 21 bases between. This CDR3 comprises 17 residues. The germline V gene encodes CDR1 LNHDA and CDR2 SQIVND (reference sequence).